A single T cell receptor beta chain is shown here with its context. The antigen is unknown. Overall study results and limits: Greatest tumor Treg TCR overlap was with tumor naive CD4+ cells. Whole repertoires were not studied in the larger cohort, only one V-J beta rearrangement. Tumor memory CD4+ T cell TCR gene usage was found to cluster with blood and lymph node memory CD4+ cells and with lymph node naive CD4+ cells.

After constant-region reverse-primer amplification, full-length variable regions underwent semi-nested PCR with Nested Universal Primer A. TCRdb reprocessed the 5' RACE reads via MiXCR and lists one record per CDR3 protein. There are roughly 45,000 distinct CDR3 sequences in the sample; approximately 22% occur only once, and just over 4% lies in the top ten. Cells sorted as Tregs were CD4+, CD25+ and CD127-/low. This clonotype was obtained from a female donor with breast cancer. The sequenced material came from Tregs sorted from blood.

The CDR3 region has the DNA TGCAGTGCTAGAGACGGACAGGCCCACACTGAAGCTTTCTTT. Its translation is CSARDGQAHTEAFF. The chain is built from TRBV20-1 and TRBJ1-1, with 7 bases matching TRBD1. Trimming at V came to 0 bases and at J to 3 bases, leaving 4 bases not matched to a gene. Germline loops: CDR1 DFQATT, CDR2 SNEGSKA (reference sequence). This CDR3 is 14 amino acids long.